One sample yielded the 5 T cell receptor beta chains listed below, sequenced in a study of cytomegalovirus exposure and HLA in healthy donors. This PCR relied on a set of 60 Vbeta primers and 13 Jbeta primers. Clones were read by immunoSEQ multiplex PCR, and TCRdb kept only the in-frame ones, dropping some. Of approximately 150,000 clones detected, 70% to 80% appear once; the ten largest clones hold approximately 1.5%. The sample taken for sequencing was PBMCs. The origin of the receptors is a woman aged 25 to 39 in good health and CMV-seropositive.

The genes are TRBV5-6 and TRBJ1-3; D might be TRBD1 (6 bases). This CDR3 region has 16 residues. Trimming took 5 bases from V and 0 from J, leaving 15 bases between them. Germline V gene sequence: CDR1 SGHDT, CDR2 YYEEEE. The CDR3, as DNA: TGTGCCAGCAGTCGGAAGACAGGATACTCTGGAAACACCATATATTTT. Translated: CASSRKTGYSGNTIYF.

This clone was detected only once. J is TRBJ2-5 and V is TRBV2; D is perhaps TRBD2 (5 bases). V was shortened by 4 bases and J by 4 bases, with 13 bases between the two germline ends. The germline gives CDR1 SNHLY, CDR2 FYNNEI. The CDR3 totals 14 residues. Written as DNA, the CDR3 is TGTGCCAGCAGTGGAATTAGCGCCGGAGAGACCCAGTACTTC. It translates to CASSGISAGETQYF.

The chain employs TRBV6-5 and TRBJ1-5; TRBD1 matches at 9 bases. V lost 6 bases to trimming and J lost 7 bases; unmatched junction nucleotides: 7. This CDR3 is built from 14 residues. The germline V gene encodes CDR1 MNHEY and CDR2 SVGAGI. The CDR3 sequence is CASRLTGGGQPQHF. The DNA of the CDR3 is TGTGCCAGCAGGTTGACAGGGGGTGGGCAGCCCCAGCATTTT.

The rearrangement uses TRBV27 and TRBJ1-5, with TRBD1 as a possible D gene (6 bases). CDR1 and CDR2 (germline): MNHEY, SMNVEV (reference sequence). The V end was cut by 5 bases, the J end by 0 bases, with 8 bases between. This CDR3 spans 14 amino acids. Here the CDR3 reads CASSPQGSNQPQHF. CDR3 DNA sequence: TGTGCCAGCAGTCCACAGGGTAGCAATCAGCCCCAGCATTTT.

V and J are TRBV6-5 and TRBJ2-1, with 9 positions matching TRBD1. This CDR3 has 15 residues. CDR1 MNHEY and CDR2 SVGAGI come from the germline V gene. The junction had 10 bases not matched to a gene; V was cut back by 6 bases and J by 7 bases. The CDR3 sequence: CASRETGGRANEQFF. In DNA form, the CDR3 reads TGTGCCAGCAGGGAAACAGGGGGCCGGGCGAATGAGCAGTTCTTC.